Following are 11 T cell receptor beta chains from one sample sequenced in a study of PD-1 blockade in classical Hodgkin lymphoma. No patient escaped relapse after autologous stem cell transplantation, and brentuximab vedotin exposure varied. Libraries were prepared by immunoSEQ multiplex PCR; TCRdb keeps only in-frame clonotypes and omits some of them. This sample has 40,000 to 65,000 clones, with roughly 80% found just once. Sequenced here: peripheral blood mononuclear cells (PBMCs), sampled at baseline. The receptors here all came from a human donor with classical Hodgkin lymphoma.

The chain is built from TRBV6-5 and TRBJ2-7; D perhaps matches TRBD1 (6 bases). Germline loops: CDR1 MNHEY, CDR2 SVGAGI. With 6 bases removed from V and 6 bases from J, the gap between germline ends came to 18 bases. The CDR3 has 14 residues. The CDR3 DNA is TGTGCCAGCAGGGAGCAACAGGGTTTTGGCGAGCAGTACGTC. Translated: CASREQQGFGEQYV.

This clone has only a few counts. The chain employs TRBV6-5 and TRBJ2-5; 9 bases agree with TRBD2. This CDR3 has 15 amino acids. Per the germline V gene, CDR1 is MNHEY and CDR2 is SVGAGI. The J segment lost 7 bases and the V segment lost 0 bases, leaving 6 bases of the junction unmatched. CDR3 residues: CASSYSRTSDVTQYF. CDR3 bases: TGTGCCAGCAGTTACTCGAGGACTAGCGATGTGACCCAGTACTTC.

The V gene is TRBV7-9, the J gene TRBJ2-3; D perhaps matches TRBD2 (5 bases). V was clipped by 7 bases and J by 0 bases, with 20 bases between them. The CDR3 loop spans 17 amino acids. Germline V gene lookup returns CDR1 SEHNR and CDR2 FQNEAQ (reference sequence). CDR3 region: CASTLRGNQLSTDTQYF. The CDR3 coding sequence is TGTGCCAGCACCCTCCGAGGGAACCAACTAAGCACAGATACGCAGTATTTT. Supplemented by reference TRBV7-9 and TRBJ2-3, the full variable domain reads DTGVSQNPRHKITKRGQNVTFRCDPISEHNRLYWYRQTLGQGPEFLTYFQNEAQLEKSRLLSDRFSAERPKGSFSTLEIQRTEQGDSAMYLCASTLRGNQLSTDTQYFGPGTRLTVL.

The J gene is TRBJ2-5, the V gene TRBV10-3; 10 positions agree with TRBD2. The CDR3 runs 15 residues. Per germline, CDR1 ENHRY and CDR2 SYGVKD. The V segment lost 4 bases and the J segment 4 bases; nucleotides outside the gene matches: 6. CDR3 coding DNA: TGTGCCATCAGTGGGCTAGCGGGAGTCGGAGAGACCCAGTACTTC. Protein sequence: CAISGLAGVGETQYF.

The chain combines TRBV11-3 with TRBJ2-1; either TRBD1 or TRBD2 may fit D (5 bases each). The CDR3 loop spans 17 amino acids. Germline V gene data show CDR1 as SGHNT and CDR2 as YENEEA. Trimming removed 4 bases from V and 6 bases from J, with 22 bases in between. The CDR3 loop reads CASSSGSGTPRFNEQFF. The DNA for the CDR3 is TGTGCCAGCAGCTCAGGCTCCGGGACCCCAAGATTCAATGAGCAGTTCTTC.

The chain carries TRBV4-3 and TRBJ1-2, with D possibly being TRBD1 (5 bases). Germline V gives CDR1 LGHNA, CDR2 YSLEER. Trimming stripped 0 bases from V and 5 bases from J, with 13 bases between. This CDR3 has 15 residues. The CDR3 coding sequence is TGCGCCAGCAGCCAAGATTGGGGAGAGGGGTATGGCTACACCTTC. This translates into CASSQDWGEGYGYTF.

This clone occurred once. Distinct nucleotide sequences in the sample also encode this CDR3. The chain is built from TRBV6-5 and TRBJ2-1; possibly TRBD2 for D (5 bases). V lost 2 bases to trimming and J lost 0 bases, with 5 bases between them. Looked up from germline, CDR1 is MNHEY and CDR2 is SVGAGI. The CDR3 extends over 14 amino acids. CDR3 region: CASSYGSSYNEQFF. CDR3 nucleotide sequence: TGTGCCAGCAGTTACGGGAGCTCCTACAATGAGCAGTTCTTC.

The genes are TRBV14 and TRBJ1-3; the D gene is possibly TRBD1 (5 bases). The germline CDR1 and CDR2 sequences are SGHDN and FVKESK. V lost 3 bases and J 0 bases, leaving 15 bases between the germline ends. There are 17 residues in the CDR3. The CDR3 DNA sequence: TGTGCCAGCAGCCACGGCCAGGGCAGCAGCTCTGGAAACACCATATATTTT. This encodes CASSHGQGSSSGNTIYF.

This clone has more than one count but fewer than ten. The rearrangement joins TRBV7-2 to TRBJ2-5, with D unclear. Trimming took 5 bases from V and 7 from J, leaving 8 bases between them. This CDR3 has 11 amino acids. Germline CDR1 and CDR2: SGHTA and FQGNSA. The CDR3 DNA reads as TGTGCCAGCAGCCCCCGGGTGACCCAGTACTTC. It is translated as CASSPRVTQYF.

The chain recombines TRBV11-3 with TRBJ2-4; TRBD2 matches at 14 bases. Germline V gene lookup returns CDR1 SGHNT and CDR2 YENEEA. The CDR3 contains 19 residues. J lost 2 bases, V lost 5 bases, and 11 bases had no gene match. The chain's CDR3 is CASSHGLAGGLRTKNIQYF. CDR3 bases: TGTGCCAGCAGCCACGGACTAGCGGGAGGCTTGAGGACCAAAAACATTCAGTACTTC.

The CDR3 sequence is CAWIRLAGSDTQYF. The DNA for the CDR3 is TGTGCCTGGATCCGACTAGCGGGATCAGATACGCAGTATTTT. The rearrangement joins TRBV30 to TRBJ2-3; 11 nucleotides line up with TRBD2. V dropped 4 bases and J dropped 4; count of bases not matched to a gene: 4. The CDR3 is 14 amino acids. Per the germline V gene, CDR1 is GTSNPN and CDR2 is SVGIG (reference sequence).